This TCR beta chain was recorded in a study of blood T cells in healthy people across ages. Whole-study findings and limits: Fewer expanded clones and more diversity marked long-lived versus aged donors.

Through a sample-barcoded 5' primer and a J-beta primer mix, a second PCR was run for roughly 7 to 11 cycles. TCRdb used MiXCR to reprocess the 5' RACE reads, holding one entry per CDR3 protein. Of around 1.7 million distinct CDR3 sequences detected, roughly 30% appear once; the ten largest clones hold over 7%. On this clonotype: Its antigen remains unidentified. A much larger clone differs by one base, so this may be a read error.

This CDR3 is built from 14 residues. The germline V gene encodes CDR1 SEHNR and CDR2 FQNEAQ (reference sequence). V gene TRBV7-9 combines with J gene TRBJ2-5, with D possibly TRBD1 on 6 matching bases. Near its end, the DNA agrees better with TRBJ2-7, so the J call may be wrong. The specimen sequenced was blood. The TCR comes from a woman aged 30 to 39 in good health. The CDR3 region is CAGSWNRESYEQYF. The DNA for the CDR3 is TGTGCCGGCAGCTGGAACAGGGAGTCCTACGAGCAGTACTTC.